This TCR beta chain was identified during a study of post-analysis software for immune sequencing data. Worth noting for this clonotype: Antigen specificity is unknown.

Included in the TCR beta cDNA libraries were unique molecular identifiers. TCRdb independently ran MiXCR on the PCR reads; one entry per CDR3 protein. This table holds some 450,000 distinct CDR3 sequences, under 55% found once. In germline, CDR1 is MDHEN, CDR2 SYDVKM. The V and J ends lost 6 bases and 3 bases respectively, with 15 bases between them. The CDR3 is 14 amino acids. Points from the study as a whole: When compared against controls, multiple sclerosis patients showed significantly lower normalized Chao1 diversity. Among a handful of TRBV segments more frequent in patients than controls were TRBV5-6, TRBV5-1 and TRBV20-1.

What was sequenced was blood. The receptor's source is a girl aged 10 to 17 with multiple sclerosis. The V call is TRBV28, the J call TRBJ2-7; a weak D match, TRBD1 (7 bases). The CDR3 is CASSSGGPNYEQYF. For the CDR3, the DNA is TGTGCCAGCAGCTCAGGGGGGCCGAACTACGAGCAGTACTTC.